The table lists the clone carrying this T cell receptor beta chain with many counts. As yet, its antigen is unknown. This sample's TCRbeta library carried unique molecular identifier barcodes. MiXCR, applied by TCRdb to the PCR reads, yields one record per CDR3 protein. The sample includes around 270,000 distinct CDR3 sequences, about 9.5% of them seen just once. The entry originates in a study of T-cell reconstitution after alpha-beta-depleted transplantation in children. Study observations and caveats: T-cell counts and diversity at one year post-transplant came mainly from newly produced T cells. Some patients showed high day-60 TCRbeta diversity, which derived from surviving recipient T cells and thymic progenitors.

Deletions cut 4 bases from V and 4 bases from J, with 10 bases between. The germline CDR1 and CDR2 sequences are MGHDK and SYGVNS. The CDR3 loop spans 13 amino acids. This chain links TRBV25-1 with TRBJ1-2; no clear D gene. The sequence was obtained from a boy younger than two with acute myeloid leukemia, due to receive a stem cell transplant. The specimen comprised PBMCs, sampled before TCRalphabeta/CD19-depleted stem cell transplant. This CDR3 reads CASSVLSGYGYTF. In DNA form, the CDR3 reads TGTGCCAGCAGTGTTCTTTCAGGCTATGGCTACACCTTC.